These 14 T cell receptor beta chains originate from one sample sequenced in a study of cytomegalovirus exposure and HLA in healthy donors. The PCR was carried out with 60 Vbeta primers and 13 Jbeta primers. The protocol was immunoSEQ multiplex PCR, while the TCRdb copy is restricted to in-frame clones and leaves out a portion. The data show about 190,000 clones, around 79% seen once. What was sequenced was PBMCs. These receptors all stem from a woman in her fifties or sixties in good health and CMV-seronegative.

The gene calls are TRBV6-5 and TRBJ1-1; 8 positions agree with TRBD1. The germline CDR1 and CDR2 sequences are MNHEY and SVGAGI. The CDR3 length is 13 residues. The V gene end was trimmed by 7 bases and the J gene end by 5 bases; junction bases not matched to a gene: 6. The CDR3 coding sequence is TGTGCCAGCACCCAGGACAGGGTAACTGAAGCTTTCTTT. Its translation is CASTQDRVTEAFF.

This sequence joins TRBV6-4 and TRBJ1-1; D uncertain. The CDR3 consists of 16 residues. Germline CDR1 is MRHNA and CDR2 is SNTAGT. The V gene lost 6 bases and the J gene lost 3 bases, with 20 bases spanning the gap. Written as DNA, the CDR3 is TGTGCCAGCAGCTTAAAGAGGGAGTACGAATACACTGAAGCTTTCTTT. It translates to CASSLKREYEYTEAFF.

The V and J genes are TRBV28 and TRBJ1-1, with a tentative D call TRBD1 (6 bases). V gave up 10 bases and J gave up 11 bases, with 17 bases separating them. The CDR3 loop spans 11 amino acids. Germline-derived CDR1 and CDR2 are MDHEN and SYDVKM. CDR3 region: CATLTQGMAFF. DNA of the CDR3: TGTGCCACTCTGACACAGGGTATGGCTTTCTTT.

The table lists this clone with a count of one. The V gene is TRBV29-1, the J gene TRBJ1-3; D not certain. The CDR3 has 11 residues. Between the trimmed V and J ends, which lost 4 bases and 4 bases, there was a span of 5 bases. The germline V gene has CDR1 SQVTM and CDR2 ANQGSEA. The CDR3 here is CSVVLGNTIYF. CDR3 in DNA: TGCAGCGTTGTATTAGGAAACACCATATATTTT.

This clone has a handful of counts. The chain links TRBV6-1 to TRBJ1-5; D perhaps matches TRBD1 (6 bases). The CDR3 is 17 amino acids. Germline V gene sequence: CDR1 MNHNS, CDR2 SASEGT. The V gene lost 4 bases and the J gene lost 0 bases, with 16 bases spanning the gap. The CDR3 protein is CASSAMTGAYSNQPQHF. The CDR3 nucleotides read TGTGCCAGCAGTGCGATGACAGGAGCATATAGCAATCAGCCCCAGCATTTT.

The chain recombines TRBV6-5 with TRBJ1-4; 10 bases line up with TRBD1. Germline V gene data show CDR1 as MNHEY and CDR2 as SVGAGI. There are 14 residues in the CDR3. V was clipped by 6 bases and J by 6 bases; unmatched bases: 4. This CDR3 reads CASRRQGADEKLFF. Here the CDR3 DNA reads TGTGCCAGCAGGCGACAGGGGGCGGATGAAAAACTGTTTTTT.

The CDR3 here is CASSTPPGAVQETQYF. In nucleotides, the CDR3 is TGTGCCAGTAGTACCCCCCCTGGAGCGGTACAAGAGACCCAGTACTTC. This chain links TRBV19 with TRBJ2-5; possibly TRBD2 for D (5 bases). Between the trimmed V and J ends, which lost 4 bases and 2 bases, there was a span of 17 bases. Per the germline V gene, CDR1 is LNHDA and CDR2 is SQIVND (reference sequence). CDR3 length equals 16 residues.

The chain uses TRBV29-1 and TRBJ2-5; the D gene is possibly TRBD2 (7 bases). There are 13 residues in the CDR3. The germline V gene encodes CDR1 SQVTM and CDR2 ANQGSEA. The ends were cut back, 7 bases at V and 4 bases at J, with 16 bases in the middle. CDR3 region: CSAARGAGETQYF. For the CDR3, the DNA is TGCAGCGCTGCTCGGGGGGCCGGAGAGACCCAGTACTTC.

The CDR3 DNA reads TGTGCCAGCAGTACAGGGACAGGGGGGAACACTGAAGCTTTCTTT. Protein sequence: CASSTGTGGNTEAFF. The chain recombines TRBV6-5 with TRBJ1-1; the match to TRBD1 covers 11 bases. CDR1 is MNHEY and CDR2 is SVGAGI in the germline V gene. V trimming: 5 bases; J trimming: 1 base; junction bases outside the gene matches: 3. The CDR3 consists of 15 residues.

The V and J genes are TRBV5-1 and TRBJ1-2, with D perhaps matching TRBD1 (5 bases). The V gene's germline CDR1 is SGHRS and CDR2 YFSETQ. The CDR3 is 16 residues long. Trimming took off 0 bases at V and 2 bases at J, with 14 bases between the two ends. CDR3 bases: TGCGCCAGCAGCTTGGAGGGGCGAAGGACCAACTATGGCTACACCTTC. This encodes CASSLEGRRTNYGYTF.

The V and J genes are TRBV15 and TRBJ1-2; D might be TRBD1 (6 bases). Deletions cut 0 bases from V and 4 bases from J, with 15 bases between. Germline CDR1 and CDR2: LNHNV and YYDKDF (reference sequence). The CDR3 loop spans 16 amino acids. The CDR3 is CATSRDRGGAGYGYTF. CDR3 in DNA: TGTGCCACCAGCAGAGATCGGGGGGGCGCCGGCTATGGCTACACCTTC.

This clone was detected once. Here the CDR3 reads CASSVAGGNYGYTF. CDR3 coding DNA: TGTGCCAGCAGCGTCGCAGGGGGCAACTATGGCTACACCTTC. The chain is built from TRBV9 and TRBJ1-2; TRBD1 matches 8 bases. Germline assignment: CDR1 SGDLS and CDR2 YYNGEE. This CDR3 has 14 amino acids. The V segment lost 2 bases and the J segment 2 bases; nucleotides outside the gene matches: 2.

V is TRBV19 and J is TRBJ1-5; D not resolved. Germline V gene lookup returns CDR1 LNHDA and CDR2 SQIVND (reference sequence). The CDR3 consists of 14 residues. V shed 5 bases and J shed 8 bases, with 16 bases lying between them. DNA of the CDR3: TGTGCCAGTAGTTTACTGTCCGCGCTGGAGCCCCAGCATTTT. Its translation: CASSLLSALEPQHF. The complete variable domain, with remaining parts taken from reference TRBV19 and TRBJ1-5, reads DGGITQSPKYLFRKEGQNVTLSCEQNLNHDAMYWYRQDPGQGLRLIYYSQIVNDFQKGDIAEGYSVSREKKESFPLTVTSAQKNPTAFYLCASSLLSALEPQHFGDGTRLSIL.

The V and J genes are TRBV2 and TRBJ1-4; 10 nucleotides agree with TRBD1. Germline V gene lookup returns CDR1 SNHLY and CDR2 FYNNEI. The CDR3 consists of 16 residues. V lost 5 bases to trimming and J lost 8 bases; unmatched junction nucleotides: 11. The CDR3 coding sequence is TGTGCCAGCAGTTCTGATCGGGTGACAGGGGGCGAAAAACTGTTTTTT. Residues: CASSSDRVTGGEKLFF.